The next 3 T cell receptor beta chains were all read from a single sample in a study of cytomegalovirus exposure and HLA in healthy donors. The PCR made use of 60 Vbeta and 13 Jbeta primers. Clones were read by immunoSEQ multiplex PCR, and TCRdb kept only the in-frame ones, dropping some. The sample includes fewer than 70,000 clones, 60% to 75% seen only once; the top ten take around 15%. Material for sequencing was PBMCs. The receptors here all came from a male donor in good health and CMV-seropositive.

This rearrangement joins TRBV7-2 to TRBJ1-5; D gene ambiguous. CDR3 length: 15 residues. The germline gives CDR1 SGHTA, CDR2 FQGNSA. The ends were cut back, 3 bases at V and 3 bases at J, with 12 bases in the middle. The DNA for the CDR3 is TGTGCCAGCAGCTTCGGTGCGTTATACAATCAGCCCCAGCATTTT. This translates into CASSFGALYNQPQHF.

The J gene is TRBJ2-5, the V gene TRBV11-2, with 12 bases that match TRBD1. The length of the CDR3 is 16 residues. CDR1 SGHAT and CDR2 FQNNGV come from the germline V gene. J gave up 0 bases and V 7 bases, and 6 bases lay outside the gene matches. The CDR3 loop reads CASTGQGALYQETQYF. The CDR3 DNA reads TGTGCCAGCACGGGACAGGGGGCTCTGTACCAAGAGACCCAGTACTTC. The whole variable domain, filled in from reference TRBV11-2 and TRBJ2-5, reads EAGVAQSPRYKIIEKRQSVAFWCNPISGHATLYWYQQILGQGPKLLIQFQNNGVVDDSQLPKDRFSAERLKGVDSTLKIQPAKLEDSAVYLCASTGQGALYQETQYFGPGTRLLVL.

V and J are TRBV27 and TRBJ2-7, with D perhaps TRBD1 (6 bases). Germline lookup yields CDR1 MNHEY and CDR2 SMNVEV (reference sequence). The CDR3 covers 14 residues. V shed 5 bases and J shed 6 bases, with 17 bases lying between them. CDR3 amino acids: CASSINWDNAEQYF. The CDR3 nucleotides are TGTGCCAGCAGTATCAATTGGGACAACGCCGAGCAGTACTTC.